This passage covers 17 T cell receptor beta chains from one sample sequenced in a study of blood T cell repertoires in COVID-19. Clones were read by immunoSEQ multiplex PCR, and TCRdb kept only the in-frame ones, dropping some. The sample consists of approximately 180,000 clones, roughly 90% of them appearing once. What was sequenced was PBMCs or T cells enriched from blood (not recorded which). The receptors derive from a human donor with acute COVID-19. The donor label of this sample is uncertain.

This chain uses TRBV5-4 with TRBJ2-7; 7 bases map to TRBD1. From germline, CDR1 is SGHNT and CDR2 YYREEE (reference sequence). V trimming: 0 bases; J trimming: 3 bases; junction bases outside the gene matches: 6. The CDR3 is 15 amino acids. As DNA, the CDR3 is TGTGCCAGCAGCTTGGGAATTGGACAGGTCTACGAGCAGTACTTC. Its translation is CASSLGIGQVYEQYF.

The chain joins TRBV4-1 to TRBJ2-4, with D hard to call. The CDR3 spans 13 residues. V gave up 0 bases and J gave up 8 bases, with 8 bases separating them. Germline V gene sequence: CDR1 MGHRA, CDR2 YSYEKL. The CDR3 reads CASSQDRRDIQYF. The CDR3 region has the DNA TGCGCCAGCAGCCAAGATCGACGGGACATTCAGTACTTC.

The genes are TRBV4-2 and TRBJ1-2; D uncertain. Germline V gene lookup returns CDR1 LGHNA and CDR2 YNFKEQ. Trimming removed 1 base from V and 0 bases from J, with 6 bases in between. This CDR3 contains 14 residues. CDR3 protein: CASSQVETNYGYTF. The CDR3 bases are TGTGCCAGCAGCCAAGTCGAGACTAACTATGGCTACACCTTC.

This chain joins TRBV29-1 and TRBJ1-1; no clear D gene. There are 12 residues in the CDR3. The V end lost 5 bases, the J end lost 0 bases, and 7 bases lay between the germline ends. From germline, CDR1 is SQVTM and CDR2 ANQGSEA. CDR3 nucleotide sequence: TGCAGCGTTAATCCCATGAACACTGAAGCTTTCTTT. It is translated as CSVNPMNTEAFF.

V and J are TRBV19 and TRBJ1-1; D might be TRBD1 (5 bases). This CDR3 spans 15 amino acids. CDR1 LNHDA and CDR2 SQIVND come from the germline V gene (reference sequence). The V end was cut by 2 bases, the J end by 2 bases, with 12 bases between. The CDR3 sequence is CASSIQPGINTEAFF. The CDR3 coding sequence is TGTGCCAGTAGTATACAGCCAGGGATAAACACTGAAGCTTTCTTT.

The chain joins TRBV6-5 to TRBJ2-5; maybe TRBD1 (5 bases). Germline V lookup: CDR1 MNHEY, CDR2 SVGAGI. The V end was cut by 5 bases, the J end by 1 base, with 11 bases between. The CDR3 sequence is 14 residues long. CDR3 protein: CASSRGRAQETQYF. The CDR3 DNA reads TGTGCCAGCAGTAGGGGAAGGGCCCAAGAGACCCAGTACTTC.

The chain employs TRBV30 and TRBJ1-1; D is possibly TRBD1 (5 bases). From germline, CDR1 is GTSNPN and CDR2 SVGIG (reference sequence). The CDR3 is 12 amino acids. V lost 3 bases and J 6 bases, leaving 11 bases between the germline ends. The CDR3 coding sequence is TGTGCCTGGAGGGCAGGGCGAGCTGAAGCTTTCTTT. It is translated as CAWRAGRAEAFF.

The chain joins TRBV7-2 to TRBJ2-1, with 7 bases fitting TRBD1. The V gene end was trimmed by 2 bases and the J gene end by 12 bases; junction bases not matched to a gene: 13. Per the germline V gene, CDR1 is SGHTA and CDR2 is FQGNSA. This CDR3 contains 15 residues. The DNA for the CDR3 is TGTGCCAGCAGCTTAAAGGGGGCTGGCAGCGCTGTGCAGTTCTTC. Translating gives CASSLKGAGSAVQFF.

CDR3 sequence reads: CASSLEGADSPLHF. The CDR3 DNA reads TGTGCCAGCAGCTTGGAGGGGGCAGATTCACCCCTCCACTTT. The V call is TRBV5-6, the J call TRBJ1-6; 7 bases fit TRBD1. V lost 0 bases, J lost 8 bases, and 2 bases stayed unmatched. CDR3 length equals 14 residues. The germline V gene encodes CDR1 SGHDT and CDR2 YYEEEE. The full variable domain, with the rest looked up from reference TRBV5-6 and TRBJ1-6, is DAGVTQSPTHLIKTRGQQVTLRCSPKSGHDTVSWYQQALGQGPQFIFQYYEEEERQRGNFPDRFSGHQFPNYSSELNVNALLLGDSALYLCASSLEGADSPLHFGNGTRLTVT.

This sequence joins TRBV6-5 and TRBJ1-1; D is perhaps TRBD1 (6 bases). V lost 7 bases to trimming and J lost 9 bases, with 12 bases between them. CDR1 is MNHEY, CDR2 SVGAGI, per germline. The CDR3 runs 11 residues. The CDR3, as DNA: TGTGCCAGCACCCAAACAGGGCAAGCTTTCTTT. Amino acids: CASTQTGQAFF.

This clone was seen just once. The chain employs TRBV3-1 (or the pseudogene TRBV3-2) and TRBJ2-1; D unresolved. V shed 0 bases and J shed 7 bases, with 16 bases lying between them. The CDR3 covers 16 residues. Germline V gene data show CDR1 as LGHDT and CDR2 as YNNKEL (reference sequence). The CDR3 sequence is CASSQDLSPPTNEQFF. The CDR3 DNA reads TGTGCCAGCAGCCAAGACCTTAGTCCTCCGACTAATGAGCAGTTCTTC.

This chain uses TRBV30 with TRBJ2-1; 8 nucleotides agree with TRBD1. Germline CDR1 reads GTSNPN; CDR2 reads SVGIG (reference sequence). V gave up 5 bases and J gave up 6 bases; unmatched junction bases: 0. This CDR3 has 11 residues. For the CDR3, the DNA is TGTGCCTGGGGGACAGGCAATGAGCAGTTCTTC. This gives the protein CAWGTGNEQFF.

V is TRBV19 and J is TRBJ2-7; 8 bases align to TRBD1. From germline, CDR1 is LNHDA and CDR2 SQIVND (reference sequence). This CDR3 spans 16 amino acids. The trim removed 4 bases at V and 3 bases at J, leaving 11 bases unmatched. CDR3 sequence: CASSKGRGPSLYEQYF. For the CDR3, the DNA is TGTGCCAGTAGTAAGGGCAGGGGGCCTAGCCTCTACGAGCAGTACTTC.

This chain uses TRBV6-2 or TRBV6-3 with TRBJ2-1; D not certain. V was pared by 0 bases and J by 3 bases, with 6 bases between. Per germline, CDR1 MNHEY and CDR2 SVGEGT. There are 14 residues in the CDR3. The CDR3 DNA is TGTGCCAGCAGTTACTCGGGCAGCTACAATGAGCAGTTCTTC. Translated, it gives CASSYSGSYNEQFF.

V usage is TRBV19 and J usage is TRBJ2-7; 7 nucleotides agree with TRBD1. This CDR3 is 13 amino acids long. Germline lookup yields CDR1 LNHDA and CDR2 SQIVND (reference sequence). The V gene end was trimmed by 6 bases and the J gene end by 4 bases; junction bases not matched to a gene: 6. The CDR3 sequence: CASSRGTNYEQYF. The CDR3, as DNA: TGTGCCAGTAGCAGGGGGACAAATTACGAGCAGTACTTC.

The chain joins TRBV10-1 to TRBJ2-2; 9 bases map to TRBD1. The CDR3 is made up of 18 amino acids. The trim removed 5 bases at V and 5 bases at J, leaving 15 bases unmatched. CDR1 is WNHNN, CDR2 SYGVQD, per germline (reference sequence). CDR3 DNA sequence: TGCGCCAGCAGTAGGGGACAGGGAGCGCATGGGGAAACCGGGGAGCTGTTTTTT. Translating it yields CASSRGQGAHGETGELFF.

This clone was observed a few times. The genes are TRBV5-1 and TRBJ1-1, with D perhaps matching TRBD1 (6 bases). Germline CDR1 is SGHRS and CDR2 is YFSETQ. There are 15 residues in the CDR3. Trimming shortened V by 2 bases and J by 6 bases, and 17 bases separated the two germline ends. CDR3 bases: TGCGCCAGCAGCTTAGGCAGTACAGGGCCTTCTGAAGCTTTCTTT. The encoded protein is CASSLGSTGPSEAFF. Supplemented by reference TRBV5-1 and TRBJ1-1, the full variable domain reads KAGVTQTPRYLIKTRGQQVTLSCSPISGHRSVSWYQQTPGQGLQFLFEYFSETQRNKGNFPGRFSGRQFSNSRSEMNVSTLELGDSALYLCASSLGSTGPSEAFFGQGTRLTVV.